This passage covers 29 T cell receptor beta chains from one sample sequenced in a study of monozygotic twins with inflammatory bowel disease. Reanalyzing the 5' RACE reads, TCRdb keeps one entry per CDR3 protein, without DNA. This sample's table reports under 150,000 distinct CDR3 sequences. What was sequenced was blood. The receptors stem from a human donor with ulcerative colitis or Crohn's disease, or a healthy co-twin of an affected twin (not recorded which).

The V gene is TRBV6-1, the J gene TRBJ2-1; the TCRdb call, TRBD1, lacks DNA for checking. The CDR3 contains 18 residues. From germline, CDR1 is MNHNS and CDR2 SASEGT. This CDR3 reads CASTEALLGPGSYNEQFF.

This chain connects TRBV20-1 to TRBJ2-5; the TCRdb D gene call, TRBD2, has no DNA to confirm it. The CDR3 length is 11 residues. Germline V gene data show CDR1 as DFQATT and CDR2 as SNEGSKA (reference sequence). The CDR3 region is CSARAGGSQYF.

This chain connects TRBV6-1 to TRBJ2-3; TCRdb names TRBD2, which stays unverified in the absence of DNA. The germline V gene has CDR1 MNHNS and CDR2 SASEGT. CDR3 size: 18 residues. Here the CDR3 reads CASREPGLAGISTDTQYF.

The V and J genes are TRBV20-1 and TRBJ1-5; with no DNA, the TCRdb D assignment of TRBD1 cannot be verified. CDR3 length: 15 amino acids. Per germline, CDR1 DFQATT and CDR2 SNEGSKA (reference sequence). The CDR3 here is CSARQGDLEGQPQHF.

The chain employs TRBV6-5 and TRBJ1-2; TCRdb's D call of TRBD1 is untestable without DNA. This CDR3 is built from 13 residues. Germline V gene lookup returns CDR1 MNHEY and CDR2 SVGAGI. The CDR3 reads CASSYVGGYGYTF.

This chain connects TRBV5-1 to TRBJ2-1. Per the germline V gene, CDR1 is SGHRS and CDR2 is YFSETQ. CDR3 length: 14 amino acids. The CDR3: CASSFSESYNEQFF. The whole variable domain, remainder taken from reference TRBV5-1 and TRBJ2-1, is KAGVTQTPRYLIKTRGQQVTLSCSPISGHRSVSWYQQTPGQGLQFLFEYFSETQRNKGNFPGRFSGRQFSNSRSEMNVSTLELGDSALYLCASSFSESYNEQFFGPGTRLTVL.

The chain employs TRBV6-1 and TRBJ2-1; TCRdb's D gene call, TRBD2, goes unchecked for lack of DNA. CDR1 is MNHNS, CDR2 SASEGT, per germline. CDR3 length: 16 residues. CDR3 sequence reads: CASRELAGGSYNEQFF.

The chain carries TRBV11-2 and TRBJ2-6; TCRdb returns TRBD1, unconfirmable since there is no DNA. CDR1 and CDR2 from the germline V gene are SGHAT and FQNNGV. The CDR3 is made up of 18 amino acids. CDR3 residues: CASSRTQGATSGANVLTF.

V usage is TRBV11-2 and J usage is TRBJ2-6; TCRdb names TRBD1, which stays unverified in the absence of DNA. The CDR3 covers 19 residues. Germline CDR1 is SGHAT and CDR2 is FQNNGV. The chain's CDR3 is CASSTTVGTDVSGANVLTF.

The chain uses TRBV27 and TRBJ2-2. The length of the CDR3 is 14 residues. Germline CDR1 MNHEY, CDR2 SMNVEV (reference sequence). The CDR3 sequence is CASSFSSNTGELFF.

The chain employs TRBV5-1 and TRBJ2-2; TCRdb selects TRBD1, and the lack of DNA leaves this call unchecked. This CDR3 has 15 residues. From germline, CDR1 is SGHRS and CDR2 YFSETQ. This chain's CDR3 is CASSLGQGATGELFF.

The gene calls are TRBV5-1 and TRBJ2-3; the TCRdb call, TRBD2, lacks DNA for checking. The CDR3 consists of 16 residues. Germline V lookup: CDR1 SGHRS, CDR2 YFSETQ. CDR3: CASSSGLAGPTDTQYF.

V usage is TRBV5-1 and J usage is TRBJ1-1. The CDR3 is 13 residues long. CDR1 and CDR2 (germline): SGHRS, YFSETQ. This CDR3 is CASSLAPNTEAFF.

This chain joins TRBV5-4 and TRBJ2-7. Germline V lookup: CDR1 SGHNT, CDR2 YYREEE (reference sequence). The CDR3 is 14 amino acids. The CDR3 is CASSPWTGAYEQYF.

V usage is TRBV18 and J usage is TRBJ2-7; the D gene TCRdb calls, TRBD2, cannot be checked with no DNA. The CDR3 sequence is 17 residues long. From germline, CDR1 is KGHSH and CDR2 LQKENI. The CDR3 here is CASSPTEGLAASYEQYF.

V is TRBV7-2 and J is TRBJ2-1; the D call of TRBD2 rests on TCRdb alone, since no DNA is present to check it. Germline V lookup: CDR1 SGHTA, CDR2 FQGNSA. The CDR3 sequence is 15 residues long. CDR3 region: CASSLDAGRYNEQFF.

The rearrangement links TRBV27 to TRBJ2-1; TCRdb's D call of TRBD1 is untestable without DNA. The germline V gene has CDR1 MNHEY and CDR2 SMNVEV (reference sequence). The CDR3 consists of 15 residues. CDR3 loop: CASRRERSSYNEQFF.

The V and J genes are TRBV2 and TRBJ2-4; TCRdb designates TRBD1, a call that cannot be tested without DNA. The CDR3 spans 17 residues. From germline, CDR1 is SNHLY and CDR2 FYNNEI. CDR3 protein: CASSDPDLLGSKNIQYF.

The J gene is TRBJ1-6, the V gene TRBV4-3; TCRdb picks TRBD1, but there is no DNA to check that call. Germline V gene data show CDR1 as LGHNA and CDR2 as YSLEER. This CDR3 has 17 residues. CDR3: CASSQEKGTIRNSPLHF.

The genes are TRBV20-1 and TRBJ1-6. Germline V gene lookup returns CDR1 DFQATT and CDR2 SNEGSKA (reference sequence). The CDR3 is 16 residues long. CDR3 region: CSARARGSSYNSPLHF.

This chain uses TRBV13 with TRBJ2-7. This CDR3 has 14 amino acids. The germline V gene encodes CDR1 PRHDT and CDR2 FYEKMQ (reference sequence). The CDR3 loop reads CASSRQKMAYEQYF.

V gene TRBV5-1 combines with J gene TRBJ1-1; TCRdb's D call, TRBD1, is unchecked because there is no DNA. Germline lookup yields CDR1 SGHRS and CDR2 YFSETQ. The CDR3 totals 15 residues. The CDR3 is CASKGGQGMNTEAFF. Full variable domain (missing parts from reference TRBV5-1 and TRBJ1-1): KAGVTQTPRYLIKTRGQQVTLSCSPISGHRSVSWYQQTPGQGLQFLFEYFSETQRNKGNFPGRFSGRQFSNSRSEMNVSTLELGDSALYLCASKGGQGMNTEAFFGQGTRLTVV.

This chain links TRBV29-1 with TRBJ2-7; the TCRdb call, TRBD1, lacks DNA for checking. Per the germline V gene, CDR1 is SQVTM and CDR2 is ANQGSEA. The CDR3 has 12 residues. The CDR3 sequence is CSVVGGDYEQYF.

This chain connects TRBV19 to TRBJ1-1; TCRdb indicates TRBD1, and absent DNA this call remains unverified. Germline V CDR1 and CDR2: LNHDA, SQIVND (reference sequence). The CDR3 has 13 amino acids. The CDR3 loop is CASTITGGPEAFF.

This rearrangement joins TRBV27 to TRBJ2-3; the D call of TRBD2 rests on TCRdb alone, since no DNA is present to check it. Per germline, CDR1 MNHEY and CDR2 SMNVEV (reference sequence). There are 14 residues in the CDR3. This CDR3 is CASTKTSGTDTQYF.

This chain joins TRBV4-2 and TRBJ2-3; TCRdb's assignment of TRBD2 cannot be checked, as there is no DNA. Looked up from germline, CDR1 is LGHNA and CDR2 is YNFKEQ. The CDR3 contains 18 residues. The chain's CDR3 is CASSQPTSGGGGTDTQYF.

The chain employs TRBV11-2 and TRBJ2-1; with no DNA, the TCRdb D assignment of TRBD2 cannot be verified. The CDR3 contains 18 residues. The V gene's germline CDR1 is SGHAT and CDR2 FQNNGV. The CDR3 is CACSTGTSGGAAYNEQFF.

The rearrangement uses TRBV5-1 and TRBJ2-1. The CDR3 loop spans 11 amino acids. Germline loops: CDR1 SGHRS, CDR2 YFSETQ. CDR3 protein: CASSLVGEQFF. Looking up the rest from reference TRBV5-1 and TRBJ2-1 gives the full variable domain: KAGVTQTPRYLIKTRGQQVTLSCSPISGHRSVSWYQQTPGQGLQFLFEYFSETQRNKGNFPGRFSGRQFSNSRSEMNVSTLELGDSALYLCASSLVGEQFFGPGTRLTVL.

The chain links TRBV5-1 to TRBJ2-3; TCRdb selects TRBD2, and the lack of DNA leaves this call unchecked. The germline CDR1 and CDR2 sequences are SGHRS and YFSETQ. This CDR3 is 16 amino acids long. This chain's CDR3 is CASKRFRGSYTDTQYF. Filled out from reference TRBV5-1 and TRBJ2-3, the complete variable domain reads KAGVTQTPRYLIKTRGQQVTLSCSPISGHRSVSWYQQTPGQGLQFLFEYFSETQRNKGNFPGRFSGRQFSNSRSEMNVSTLELGDSALYLCASKRFRGSYTDTQYFGPGTRLTVL.